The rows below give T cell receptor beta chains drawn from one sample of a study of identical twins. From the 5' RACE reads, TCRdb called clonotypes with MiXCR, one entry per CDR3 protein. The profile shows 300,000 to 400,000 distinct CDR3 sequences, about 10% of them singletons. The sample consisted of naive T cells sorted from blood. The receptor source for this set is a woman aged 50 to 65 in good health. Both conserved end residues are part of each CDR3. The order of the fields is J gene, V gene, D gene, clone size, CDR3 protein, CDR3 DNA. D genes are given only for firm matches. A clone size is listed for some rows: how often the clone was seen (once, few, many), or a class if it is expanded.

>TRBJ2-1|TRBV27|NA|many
CASSLGQGSDNEQFF
TGTGCCAGCAGTTTAGGGCAGGGATCTGACAATGAGCAGTTCTTC
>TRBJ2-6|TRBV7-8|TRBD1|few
CASSKTGAGANVLTF
TGTGCCAGCAGCAAAACAGGGGCTGGGGCCAACGTCCTGACTTTC
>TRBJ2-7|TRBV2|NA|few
CASSEASGYNEQYF
TGTGCCAGCAGTGAAGCGTCCGGGTACAACGAGCAGTACTTC
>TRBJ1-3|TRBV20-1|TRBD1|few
CSARQGGSGNTIYF
TGCAGTGCCCGACAGGGGGGCTCTGGAAACACCATATATTTT
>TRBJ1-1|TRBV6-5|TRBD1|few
CASRDRVLTEAFF
TGTGCCAGCCGGGACAGGGTATTAACTGAAGCTTTCTTT
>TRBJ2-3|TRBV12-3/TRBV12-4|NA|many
CASSFGDTDTQYF
TGTGCCAGCAGCTTCGGGGACACAGATACGCAGTATTTT
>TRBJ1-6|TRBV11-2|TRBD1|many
CASSTTGDSPLHF
TGTGCCAGCAGCACGACAGGGGATTCACCCCTCCACTTT
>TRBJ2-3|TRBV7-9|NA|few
CASSSSIEGADTQYF
TGTGCCAGCAGCTCCTCGATCGAGGGGGCAGATACGCAGTATTTT
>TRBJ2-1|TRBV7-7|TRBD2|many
CASSPQTSGRGEQFF
TGTGCCAGCAGCCCCCAGACTAGCGGGAGAGGTGAGCAGTTCTTC
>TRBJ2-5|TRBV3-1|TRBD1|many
CASSQPGGEKTQYF
TGTGCCAGCAGCCAGCCAGGGGGCGAAAAGACCCAGTACTTC
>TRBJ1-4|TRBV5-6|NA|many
CASSSEYEKLFF
TGTGCCAGCAGCTCGGAGTATGAAAAACTGTTTTTT
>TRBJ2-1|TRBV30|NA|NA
CSAEISGRPFNEQFF
TGTTCCGCCGAAATTTCGGGACGGCCCTTCAATGAGCAGTTCTTC
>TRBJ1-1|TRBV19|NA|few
CASSIRGTEAFF
TGTGCCAGTAGTATTAGGGGTACTGAAGCTTTCTTT
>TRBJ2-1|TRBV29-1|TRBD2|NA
CSVEGTSINEQFF
TGCAGCGTTGAAGGGACTAGCATAAATGAGCAGTTCTTC
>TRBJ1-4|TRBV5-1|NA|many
CASSLGPTNEKLFF
TGCGCCAGCAGCTTGGGGCCGACTAATGAAAAACTGTTTTTT
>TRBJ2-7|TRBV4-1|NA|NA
CASSQDFGGQQYF
TGCGCCAGCAGCCAAGATTTCGGGGGGCAGCAGTACTTC
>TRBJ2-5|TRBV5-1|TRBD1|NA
CASSGQGDGKTQYF
TGCGCCAGCAGCGGGCAGGGGGACGGGAAGACCCAGTACTTC
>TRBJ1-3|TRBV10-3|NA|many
CAIRSLLGETNTIYF
TGTGCCATAAGATCCCTCTTGGGGGAGACAAACACCATATATTTT
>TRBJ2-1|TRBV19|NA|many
CASGGTLKNEQFF
TGTGCCAGCGGGGGGACATTAAAGAATGAGCAGTTCTTC
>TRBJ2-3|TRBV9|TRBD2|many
CASSILAGVGTDTQYF
TGTGCCAGCAGTATCCTAGCGGGAGTAGGCACAGATACGCAGTATTTT
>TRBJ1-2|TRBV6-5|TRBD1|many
CASTWGTGTNYGYTF
TGTGCCAGCACTTGGGGGACAGGGACCAACTATGGCTACACCTTC
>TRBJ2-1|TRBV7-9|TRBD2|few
CASSPRLAGAGEQFF
TGTGCCAGCAGCCCGAGACTAGCGGGAGCGGGGGAGCAGTTCTTC
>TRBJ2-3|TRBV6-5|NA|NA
CASSYGGRWGTDTQYF
TGTGCCAGCAGTTACGGTGGCAGATGGGGCACAGATACGCAGTATTTT
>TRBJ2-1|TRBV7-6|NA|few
CASSLERVVSYNEQFF
TGTGCCAGCAGCTTAGAGCGTGTTGTATCCTACAATGAGCAGTTCTTC
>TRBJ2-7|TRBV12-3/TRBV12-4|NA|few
CASSPPPFGSSYEQYF
TGTGCCAGCAGCCCACCTCCATTTGGGAGCTCCTACGAGCAGTACTTC
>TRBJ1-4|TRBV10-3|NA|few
CAISVRENEKLFF
TGTGCCATCAGTGTAAGGGAGAATGAAAAACTGTTTTTT
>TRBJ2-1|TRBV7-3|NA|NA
CASSPTVDHLGEQFF
TGTGCCAGCAGCCCAACGGTCGACCATTTGGGTGAGCAGTTCTTC
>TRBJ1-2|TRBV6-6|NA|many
CASSSSRKGGYGYTF
TGTGCCAGCAGTTCTTCCCGAAAAGGGGGCTATGGCTACACCTTC
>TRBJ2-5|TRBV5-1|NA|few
CASSPDFEGQETQYF
TGCGCCAGCAGCCCCGATTTCGAGGGACAAGAGACCCAGTACTTC
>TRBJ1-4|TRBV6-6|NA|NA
CASSYSGATNEKLFF
TGTGCCAGCAGTTACTCCGGAGCAACTAATGAAAAACTGTTTTTT
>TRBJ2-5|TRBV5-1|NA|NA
CASSADFQETQYF
TGCGCCAGCAGCGCCGACTTCCAAGAGACCCAGTACTTC
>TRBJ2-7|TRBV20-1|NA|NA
CSARDRPYYEQYF
TGCAGTGCTAGAGATCGTCCGTACTACGAGCAGTACTTC
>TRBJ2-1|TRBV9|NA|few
CASSAHPSVATYNEQFF
TGTGCCAGCAGCGCCCACCCGTCGGTAGCAACCTACAATGAGCAGTTCTTC
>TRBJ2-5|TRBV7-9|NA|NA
CASSLLASGETQYF
TGTGCCAGCAGCTTGCTCGCCAGTGGAGAGACCCAGTACTTC
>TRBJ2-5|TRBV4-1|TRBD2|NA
CASSQGGLAGGETQYF
TGCGCCAGCAGCCAAGGTGGCCTAGCGGGAGGAGAGACCCAGTACTTC
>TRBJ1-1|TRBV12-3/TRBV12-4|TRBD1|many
CASTSTGLMNTEAFF
TGTGCCAGCACGTCGACAGGGCTAATGAACACTGAAGCTTTCTTT
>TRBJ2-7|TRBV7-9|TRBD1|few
CASSIGQGPYEQYF
TGTGCCAGCAGCATTGGACAGGGGCCCTACGAGCAGTACTTC
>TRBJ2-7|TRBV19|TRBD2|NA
CASSSTSGRASEQYF
TGTGCCAGTAGTTCCACTAGCGGGAGGGCCTCCGAGCAGTACTTC
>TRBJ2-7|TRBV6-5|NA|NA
CASSYSRSGRAFNEQYF
TGTGCCAGCAGTTACTCGAGAAGCGGCAGGGCGTTCAACGAGCAGTACTTC
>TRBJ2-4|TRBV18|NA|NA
CASSYDRNIQYF
TGTGCCAGCTCCTATGACAGAAACATTCAGTACTTC
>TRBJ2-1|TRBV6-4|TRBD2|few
CASSAQAGYNEQFF
TGTGCCAGCAGTGCTCAAGCGGGGTACAATGAGCAGTTCTTC
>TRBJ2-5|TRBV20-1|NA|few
CSASGTERPQETQYF
TGCAGTGCCTCAGGGACCGAACGACCGCAAGAGACCCAGTACTTC
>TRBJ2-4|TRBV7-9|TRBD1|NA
CASSQPDRGNIQYF
TGTGCCAGCAGCCAACCGGACAGGGGTAACATTCAGTACTTC
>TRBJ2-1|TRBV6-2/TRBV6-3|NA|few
CASSYSPGVQFF
TGTGCCAGCAGTTACTCGCCAGGGGTGCAGTTCTTC
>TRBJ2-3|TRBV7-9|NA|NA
CASSPSSEHTDTQYF
TGTGCCAGCAGTCCAAGTTCAGAGCACACAGATACGCAGTATTTT
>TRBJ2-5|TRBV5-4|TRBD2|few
CASSPGGSPETQYF
TGTGCCAGCAGCCCGGGAGGCAGCCCAGAGACCCAGTACTTC
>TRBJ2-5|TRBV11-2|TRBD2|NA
CASSIGTIGETQYF
TGTGCCAGCAGCATCGGGACTATTGGGGAGACCCAGTACTTC
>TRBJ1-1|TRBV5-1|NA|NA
CASSLSPGMNTEAFF
TGCGCCAGCAGCTTGAGTCCAGGGATGAACACTGAAGCTTTCTTT
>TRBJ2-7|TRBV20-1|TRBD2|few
CSARPTSGRASYEQYF
TGCAGTGCTAGGCCGACTAGCGGGAGGGCTTCCTACGAGCAGTACTTC
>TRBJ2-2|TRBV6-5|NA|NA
CASSWGTSRVTGELFF
TGTGCCAGCAGTTGGGGGACCAGCAGGGTCACCGGGGAGCTGTTTTTT
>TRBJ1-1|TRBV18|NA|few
CASSPLVAANTEAFF
TGTGCCAGCTCACCCTTAGTCGCTGCGAACACTGAAGCTTTCTTT
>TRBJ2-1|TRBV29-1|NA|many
CSVEASGYNEQFF
TGCAGCGTTGAAGCCAGCGGTTACAATGAGCAGTTCTTC
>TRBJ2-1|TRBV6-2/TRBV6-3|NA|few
CASKLEGSYNEQFF
TGTGCCAGCAAACTAGAGGGCTCCTACAATGAGCAGTTCTTC
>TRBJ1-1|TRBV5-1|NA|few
CASSSGREHTEAFF
TGCGCCAGCAGCTCAGGACGAGAACACACTGAAGCTTTCTTT
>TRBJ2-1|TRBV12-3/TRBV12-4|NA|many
CASSLVRGVGNEQFF
TGTGCCAGCAGTTTAGTGCGGGGAGTGGGAAATGAGCAGTTCTTC